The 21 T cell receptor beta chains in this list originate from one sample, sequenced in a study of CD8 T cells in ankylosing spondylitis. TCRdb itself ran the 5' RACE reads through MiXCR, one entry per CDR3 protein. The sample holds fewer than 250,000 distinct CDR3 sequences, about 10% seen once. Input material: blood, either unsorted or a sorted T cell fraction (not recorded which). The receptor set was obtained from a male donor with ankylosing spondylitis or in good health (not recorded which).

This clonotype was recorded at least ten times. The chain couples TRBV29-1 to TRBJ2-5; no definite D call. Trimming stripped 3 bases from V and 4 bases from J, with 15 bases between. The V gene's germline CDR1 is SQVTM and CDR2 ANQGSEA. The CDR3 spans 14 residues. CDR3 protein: CSVDRLARPETQYF. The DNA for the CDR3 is TGCAGCGTTGACCGACTCGCTAGGCCAGAGACCCAGTACTTC.

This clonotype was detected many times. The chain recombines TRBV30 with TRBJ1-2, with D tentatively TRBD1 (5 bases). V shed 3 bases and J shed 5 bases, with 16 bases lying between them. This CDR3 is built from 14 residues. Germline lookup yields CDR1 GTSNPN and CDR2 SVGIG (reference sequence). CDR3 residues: CAWSQIRVSYGYTF. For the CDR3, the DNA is TGTGCCTGGAGCCAAATCAGGGTTTCGTATGGCTACACCTTC.

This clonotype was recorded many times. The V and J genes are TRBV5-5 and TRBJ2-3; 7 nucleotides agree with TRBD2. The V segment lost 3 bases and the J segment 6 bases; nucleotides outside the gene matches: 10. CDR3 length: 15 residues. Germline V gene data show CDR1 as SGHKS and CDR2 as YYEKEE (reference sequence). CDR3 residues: CASSSRTTSIDTQYF. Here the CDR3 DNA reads TGTGCCAGCAGCTCCAGGACGACTAGCATCGATACGCAGTATTTT.

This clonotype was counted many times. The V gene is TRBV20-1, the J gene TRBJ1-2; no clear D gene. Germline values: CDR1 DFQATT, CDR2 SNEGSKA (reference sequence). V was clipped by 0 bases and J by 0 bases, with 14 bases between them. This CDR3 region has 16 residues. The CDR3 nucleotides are TGCAGTGCTAGAGAAATTGAGGGCGCGGCTAACTATGGCTACACCTTC. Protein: CSAREIEGAANYGYTF.

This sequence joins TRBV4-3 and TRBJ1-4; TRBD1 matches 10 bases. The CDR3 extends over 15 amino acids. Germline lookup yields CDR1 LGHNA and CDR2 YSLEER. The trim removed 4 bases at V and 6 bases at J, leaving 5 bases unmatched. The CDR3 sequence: CASSPDRGQDEKLFF. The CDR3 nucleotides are TGCGCCAGCAGCCCTGACAGGGGGCAAGATGAAAAACTGTTTTTT.

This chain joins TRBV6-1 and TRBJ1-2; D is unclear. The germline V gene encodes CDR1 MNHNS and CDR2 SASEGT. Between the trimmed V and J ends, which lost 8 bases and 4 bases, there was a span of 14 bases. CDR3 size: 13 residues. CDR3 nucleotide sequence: TGTGCCAGCGCTCTCAGTAGGACCTATGGCTACACCTTC. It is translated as CASALSRTYGYTF.

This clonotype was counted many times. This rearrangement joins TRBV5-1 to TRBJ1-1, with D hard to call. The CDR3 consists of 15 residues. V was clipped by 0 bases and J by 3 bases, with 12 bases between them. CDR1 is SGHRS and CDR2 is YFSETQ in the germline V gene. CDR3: CASSLVEGADTEAFF. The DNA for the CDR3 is TGCGCCAGCAGCTTGGTGGAGGGTGCTGACACTGAAGCTTTCTTT.

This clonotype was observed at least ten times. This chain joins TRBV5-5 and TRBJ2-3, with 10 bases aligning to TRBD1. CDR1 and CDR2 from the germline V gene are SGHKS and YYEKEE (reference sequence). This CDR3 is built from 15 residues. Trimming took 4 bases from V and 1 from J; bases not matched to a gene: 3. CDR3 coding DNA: TGTGCCAGCAGCACCGGGACAGGGGGCACAGATACGCAGTATTTT. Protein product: CASSTGTGGTDTQYF.

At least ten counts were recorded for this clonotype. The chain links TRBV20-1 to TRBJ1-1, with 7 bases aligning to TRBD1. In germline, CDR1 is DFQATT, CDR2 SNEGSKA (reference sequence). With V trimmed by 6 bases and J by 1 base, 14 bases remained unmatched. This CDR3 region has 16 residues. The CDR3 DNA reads TGCAGTGCAACCAAGGGACAGCCTTATTCGAACACTGAAGCTTTCTTT. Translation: CSATKGQPYSNTEAFF.

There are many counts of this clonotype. The CDR3 nucleotides read TGTGCCAGCAGTTTCCTCTATGAGCAGTTCTTC. This encodes CASSFLYEQFF. The V gene is TRBV12-3 or TRBV12-4, the J gene TRBJ2-1; D is undetermined. The length of the CDR3 is 11 residues. V lost 3 bases to trimming and J lost 8 bases, with 5 bases between them.

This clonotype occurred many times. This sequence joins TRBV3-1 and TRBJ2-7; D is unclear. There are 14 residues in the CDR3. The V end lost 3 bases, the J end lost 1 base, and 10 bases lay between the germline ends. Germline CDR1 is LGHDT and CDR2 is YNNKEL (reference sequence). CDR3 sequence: CASSQQVASYEQYF. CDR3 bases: TGTGCCAGCAGCCAGCAGGTCGCATCCTACGAGCAGTACTTC.

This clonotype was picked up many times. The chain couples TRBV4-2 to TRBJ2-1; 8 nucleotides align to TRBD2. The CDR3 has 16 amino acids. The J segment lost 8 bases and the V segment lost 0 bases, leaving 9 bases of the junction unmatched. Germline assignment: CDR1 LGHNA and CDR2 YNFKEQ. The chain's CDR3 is CASSQDLSGNWDEQFF. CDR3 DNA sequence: TGTGCCAGCAGCCAAGATCTTAGCGGGAACTGGGATGAGCAGTTCTTC.

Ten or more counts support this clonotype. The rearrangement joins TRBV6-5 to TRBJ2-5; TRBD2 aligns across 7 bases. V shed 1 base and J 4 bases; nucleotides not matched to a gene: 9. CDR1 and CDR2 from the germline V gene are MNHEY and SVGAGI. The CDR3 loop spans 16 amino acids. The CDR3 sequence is CASSYFQRDGSETQYF. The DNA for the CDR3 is TGTGCCAGCAGTTACTTCCAGCGGGACGGGTCAGAGACCCAGTACTTC.

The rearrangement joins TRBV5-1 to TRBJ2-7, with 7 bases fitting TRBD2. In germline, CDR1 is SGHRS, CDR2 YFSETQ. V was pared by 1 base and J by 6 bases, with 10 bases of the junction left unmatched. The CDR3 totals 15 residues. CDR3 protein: CASSLNYGGNGEQYF. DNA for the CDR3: TGCGCCAGCAGCTTGAATTACGGGGGGAACGGCGAGCAGTACTTC.

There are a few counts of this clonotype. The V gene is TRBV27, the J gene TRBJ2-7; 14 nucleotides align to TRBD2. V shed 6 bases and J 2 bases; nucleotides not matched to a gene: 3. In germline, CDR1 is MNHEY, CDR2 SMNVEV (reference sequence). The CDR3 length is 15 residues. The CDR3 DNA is TGTGCCAGCAGGGGACTAGCGGGAGACCCCTACGAGCAGTACTTC. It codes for CASRGLAGDPYEQYF.

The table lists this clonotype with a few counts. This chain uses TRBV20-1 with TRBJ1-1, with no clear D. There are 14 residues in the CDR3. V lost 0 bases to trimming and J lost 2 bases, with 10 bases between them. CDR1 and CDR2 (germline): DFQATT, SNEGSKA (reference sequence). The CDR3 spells CSAREGGLNTEAFF. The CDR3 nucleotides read TGCAGTGCTAGAGAAGGAGGACTTAACACTGAAGCTTTCTTT.

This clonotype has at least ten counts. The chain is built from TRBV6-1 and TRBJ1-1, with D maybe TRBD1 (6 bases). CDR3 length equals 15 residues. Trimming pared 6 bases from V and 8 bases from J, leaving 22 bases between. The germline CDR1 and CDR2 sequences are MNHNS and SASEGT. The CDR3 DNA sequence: TGTGCCAGCAGCGGTACAGCCTTTGGGGGCATCGAAGCTTTCTTT. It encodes CASSGTAFGGIEAFF.

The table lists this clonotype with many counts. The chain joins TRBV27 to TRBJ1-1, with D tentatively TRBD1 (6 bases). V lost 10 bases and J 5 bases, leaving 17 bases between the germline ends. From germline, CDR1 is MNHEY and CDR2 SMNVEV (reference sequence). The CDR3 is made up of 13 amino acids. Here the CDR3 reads CAIKGERGTEAFF. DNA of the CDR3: TGTGCCATCAAGGGGGAGAGGGGTACTGAAGCTTTCTTT.

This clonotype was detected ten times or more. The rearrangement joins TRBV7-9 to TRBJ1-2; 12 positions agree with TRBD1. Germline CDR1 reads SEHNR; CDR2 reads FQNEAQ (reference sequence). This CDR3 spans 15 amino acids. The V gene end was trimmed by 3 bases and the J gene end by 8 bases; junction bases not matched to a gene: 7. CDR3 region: CASSLPGTGGEGYTF. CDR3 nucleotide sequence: TGTGCCAGCAGCTTGCCCGGGACAGGGGGCGAAGGCTACACCTTC.

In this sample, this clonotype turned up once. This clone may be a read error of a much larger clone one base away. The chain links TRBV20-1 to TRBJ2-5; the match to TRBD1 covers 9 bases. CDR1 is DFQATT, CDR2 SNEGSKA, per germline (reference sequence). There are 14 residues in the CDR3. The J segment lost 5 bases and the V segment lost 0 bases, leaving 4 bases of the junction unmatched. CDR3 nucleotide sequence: TGCAGTGCTAGAGATATACAGGGGGCGGAGACCCAGTACTTC. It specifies CSARDIQGAETQYF.

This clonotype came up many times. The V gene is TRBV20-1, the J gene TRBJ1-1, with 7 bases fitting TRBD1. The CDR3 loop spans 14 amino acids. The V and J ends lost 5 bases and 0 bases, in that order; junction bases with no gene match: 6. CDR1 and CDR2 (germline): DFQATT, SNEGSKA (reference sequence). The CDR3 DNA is TGCAGTGCTTCCCTGGGACAGTTGAACACTGAAGCTTTCTTT. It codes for CSASLGQLNTEAFF.